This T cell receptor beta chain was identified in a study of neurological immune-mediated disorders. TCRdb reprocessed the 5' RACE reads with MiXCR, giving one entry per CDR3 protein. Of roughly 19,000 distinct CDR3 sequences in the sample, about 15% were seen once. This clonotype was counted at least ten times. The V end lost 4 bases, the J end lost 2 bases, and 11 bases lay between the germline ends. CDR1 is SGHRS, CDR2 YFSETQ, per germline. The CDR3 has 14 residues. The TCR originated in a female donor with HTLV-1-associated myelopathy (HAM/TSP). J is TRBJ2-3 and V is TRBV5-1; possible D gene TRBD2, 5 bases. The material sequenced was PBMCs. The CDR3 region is CASSPEGYTDTQYF. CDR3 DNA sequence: TGCGCCAGCAGCCCCGAGGGATACACAGATACGCAGTATTTT. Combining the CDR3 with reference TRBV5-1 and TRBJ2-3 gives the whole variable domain KAGVTQTPRYLIKTRGQQVTLSCSPISGHRSVSWYQQTPGQGLQFLFEYFSETQRNKGNFPGRFSGRQFSNSRSEMNVSTLELGDSALYLCASSPEGYTDTQYFGPGTRLTVL.